Below are 7 T cell receptor beta chains sequenced from a single sample in a study of metastatic and nonmetastatic thyroid tumors. MiXCR was used by TCRdb to re-call the PCR reads. The table includes 85,000 to 100,000 clones, 9.5% to 15% detected once. Prior to thyroid surgery, none of the patients had received any treatment. The source material was blood. The source is a female donor with papillary thyroid cancer or a benign thyroid nodule (not recorded which). Some clones in this sample may be carry-over from other donors' samples.

This clone was seen only a few times. J is TRBJ1-2 and V is TRBV25-1; maybe TRBD1 (5 bases). Germline CDR1 is MGHDK and CDR2 is SYGVNS. The CDR3 runs to 15 residues. V dropped 1 base and J dropped 7 bases, with 16 bases sitting between them. In DNA form, the CDR3 reads TGTGCCAGCAGTGAATTGAGTGACAGCCTCGGTGGCTACACCTTC. Amino acids: CASSELSDSLGGYTF.

There are many counts of this clone. The gene calls are TRBV19 and TRBJ1-3, with a possible D match to TRBD1 (5 bases). V dropped 5 bases and J dropped 0 bases, with 14 bases sitting between them. The V gene's germline CDR1 is LNHDA and CDR2 SQIVND (reference sequence). The CDR3 consists of 16 residues. CDR3 protein: CASSLGRDISGNTIYF. The CDR3 coding sequence is TGTGCCAGTAGTTTGGGCAGGGATATCTCTGGAAACACCATATATTTT. Filled out from reference TRBV19 and TRBJ1-3, the complete variable domain reads DGGITQSPKYLFRKEGQNVTLSCEQNLNHDAMYWYRQDPGQGLRLIYYSQIVNDFQKGDIAEGYSVSREKKESFPLTVTSAQKNPTAFYLCASSLGRDISGNTIYFGEGSWLTVV.

This clone was counted ten times or more. The J gene is TRBJ2-7, the V gene TRBV6-1; D is perhaps TRBD1 or TRBD2 (5 bases each). CDR1 MNHNS and CDR2 SASEGT come from the germline V gene. The CDR3 is 14 residues long. Trimming cost V 2 bases and J 6 bases, with 14 bases left between them. In nucleotides, the CDR3 is TGTGCCAGCAGTGAATATAGAGGGGCGGGCGAGCAGTACTTC. Encoded protein: CASSEYRGAGEQYF.

In this sample, this clone turned up many times. The chain joins TRBV2 to TRBJ2-1, with a possible D match to TRBD1 (6 bases). V was pared by 1 base and J by 5 bases, with 12 bases between. The CDR3 runs 15 residues. Germline CDR1 SNHLY, CDR2 FYNNEI. CDR3 nucleotide sequence: TGTGCCAGCAGTGAAGGGCCCAGGGGAAACAATGAGCAGTTCTTC. As protein: CASSEGPRGNNEQFF.

A note on this clone: Relative to the germline gene, one junction end is altered; a read error may explain this. The rearrangement uses TRBV7-7 and TRBJ2-5; TRBD1 aligns across 9 bases. The CDR3 consists of 16 residues. Germline CDR1 reads SSHAT; CDR2 reads FNYEAQ (reference sequence). The CDR3 nucleotides read TGTGCTAGCAGCCCGACAGGGGGGGGGGCCCAAGAGACCCAGTACTTC. As protein: CASSPTGGGAQETQYF.

This clone was observed many times. The chain employs TRBV30 and TRBJ1-6; D gene ambiguous. Germline lookup yields CDR1 GTSNPN and CDR2 SVGIG (reference sequence). Trimming left V 0 bases short and J 9 bases short, with 15 bases between. This CDR3 has 15 residues. The CDR3 loop is CAWSVSLGDGSPLHF. CDR3 sequence (DNA): TGTGCCTGGAGTGTTTCTCTAGGTGATGGTTCACCCCTCCACTTT.

The gene calls are TRBV20-1 and TRBJ1-1; D not certain. V dropped 3 bases and J dropped 6 bases, with 14 bases sitting between them. The length of the CDR3 is 13 residues. Germline V gene sequence: CDR1 DFQATT, CDR2 SNEGSKA (reference sequence). The CDR3 spells CSARGRIGAEAFF. CDR3 sequence (DNA): TGCAGTGCTAGGGGCAGGATTGGGGCTGAAGCTTTCTTT.